This TCR beta chain comes out of a study of human T cells and chemical hapten exposure. Study-level results: The immune response of these alopecia patients might not match healthy individuals'. Expanded TCRs formed significantly more large CDR3 similarity clusters than controls. Counts of TCRs above 1 in 1000 frequency stayed unchanged with DPC sensitization.

The CDR3 is 15 amino acids. J was trimmed by 2 bases and V by 1 base; bases with no gene match: 5. CDR1 and CDR2 (germline): SQVTM, ANQGSEA. Described time point: pre-sensitization, week 0. Treatment in this sample: therapeutic diphenylcyclopropenone sensitization with weekly scalp DPC. Notes on this clonotype: Its target is not known.

In the original analysis: With a range of about 23,224 to 700,000, the median per sample was about 87,000 TCRs. Using its own MiXCR run on the RACE reads, TCRdb lists one record per CDR3 protein. The V and J calls follow TCRdb's processing rather than the paper's. The sample has about 380,000 distinct CDR3 sequences, 4% to 6% seen once. This clonotype originated in a woman between 45 and 65 years old with alopecia areata. Some clones in this sample may be carry-over from other donors' samples. The chain carries TRBV29-1 and TRBJ2-3, with 8 nucleotides matching TRBD2. This material consisted of whole blood, taken in connection with sensitization to the hapten diphenylcyclopropenone (DPC). The CDR3 coding sequence is TGCAGCGTTGAAGGGCCCGGGGGGGCCACAGATACGCAGTATTTT. Amino acid sequence: CSVEGPGGATDTQYF.